One TCR beta chain is described in this entry. Time point described: second of two pre-therapy site-matched biopsies 2 to 3 months apart. Germline assignment: CDR1 SGHTA and CDR2 FQGNSA. CDR3 size: 14 residues. V trimming: 2 bases; J trimming: 6 bases; junction bases outside the gene matches: 6. These data belong to a study of T cells in tumors after PD-1 blockade. The method was immunoSEQ multiplex PCR; TCRdb's version includes in-frame clones alone and lacks a portion of them. The sample has more than 1,500 clones; roughly 70% are singletons. The specimen comprised tumor tissue, sampled before anti-PD-1 treatment. The chain uses TRBV7-2 and TRBJ2-7; 8 nucleotides align to TRBD2. The clonotype originates from a human donor with basal cell carcinoma. The CDR3 coding sequence is TGTGCCAGCAGCTTATACGGGGGGGCTGGCGAGCAGTACTTC. It specifies CASSLYGGAGEQYF.